Below are 26 T cell receptor beta chains sequenced from a single sample in a study of blood T cell repertoires in COVID-19. Repertoires were generated with immunoSEQ multiplex PCR, while TCRdb's copy carries only in-frame clones and drops some. This sample has around 370,000 clones, with 88% found just once. Specimen: PBMCs or T cells enriched from blood (not recorded which). Receptors originate from a woman between 18 and 29 years old who had recovered from COVID-19.

The rearrangement links TRBV28 to TRBJ2-1, with TRBD2 identical over 9 bases. The junction had 4 bases not matched to a gene; V was cut back by 7 bases and J by 6 bases. The germline CDR1 and CDR2 sequences are MDHEN and SYDVKM. This CDR3 has 13 amino acids. The CDR3 loop is CASNQRGANEQFF. The DNA for the CDR3 is TGTGCCAGCAATCAGCGGGGGGCCAATGAGCAGTTCTTC.

This clone was seen a handful of times. The chain couples TRBV9 to TRBJ2-5, with 9 bases matching TRBD2. Per the germline V gene, CDR1 is SGDLS and CDR2 is YYNGEE. V shed 4 bases, J shed 5 bases, and the junction held 15 bases outside the gene matches. This CDR3 region has 17 residues. The CDR3 nucleotides are TGTGCCAGCAGCCCCGGAGTAATACTAGCGGGCGGGGAGACCCAGTACTTC. It is translated as CASSPGVILAGGETQYF.

This clone appeared a single time. The chain has TRBV10-3 and TRBJ2-1; D perhaps matches TRBD2 (6 bases). The germline CDR1 and CDR2 sequences are ENHRY and SYGVKD. V was trimmed by 8 bases and J by 12 bases, leaving 26 bases between them. The CDR3 contains 15 residues. The CDR3 region has the DNA TGTGCCATCGGGTTGACGGGGGAAAGGGGAAATTTGCAGTTCTTC. Residues: CAIGLTGERGNLQFF.

In its sample, this clone was seen once. The rearrangement uses TRBV5-6 and TRBJ1-1; possibly TRBD1 for D (6 bases). The germline V and J ends were trimmed by 4 bases and 0 bases, with 10 bases remaining between them. Germline V gene data show CDR1 as SGHDT and CDR2 as YYEEEE. The CDR3 covers 14 residues. The CDR3 bases are TGTGCCAGCAGCCCCAGGGGTATGAACACTGAAGCTTTCTTT. Protein sequence: CASSPRGMNTEAFF.

The J gene is TRBJ2-7, the V gene TRBV5-1; 7 bases line up with TRBD1. J gave up 5 bases and V 4 bases, and 6 bases lay outside the gene matches. The CDR3 totals 13 residues. CDR1 and CDR2 from the germline V gene are SGHRS and YFSETQ. The CDR3 reads CASSPGTENEQYF. CDR3 bases: TGCGCCAGCAGCCCCGGGACAGAGAACGAGCAGTACTTC.

The chain is built from TRBV7-2 and TRBJ1-6; TRBD1 matches at 9 bases. V shed 6 bases, J shed 9 bases, and the junction held 6 bases outside the gene matches. CDR1 SGHTA and CDR2 FQGNSA come from the germline V gene. The CDR3 is 14 residues long. The CDR3 region is CASRQGQGGSPLHF. The CDR3 DNA reads TGTGCCAGCAGGCAGGGACAGGGTGGTTCACCCCTCCACTTT.

This chain uses TRBV30 with TRBJ2-1; weak D call: TRBD2 (5 bases). Trimming pared 2 bases from V and 5 bases from J, leaving 13 bases between. The CDR3 is made up of 14 amino acids. Germline CDR1 reads GTSNPN; CDR2 reads SVGIG (reference sequence). Here the CDR3 reads CAWSIFSEDNEQFF. CDR3 sequence (DNA): TGTGCCTGGAGTATTTTTAGCGAGGACAATGAGCAGTTCTTC.

The rearrangement joins TRBV21-1 to TRBJ2-1; the D call TRBD2 from the table was never checked on the DNA. TRBV21-1 is designated a pseudogene. CDR3 length: 14 amino acids. CDR3: CASDQGGGANEQFF. For the CDR3, the DNA is TGTGCCAGTGACCAGGGCGGGGGGGCAAATGAGCAGTTCTTC.

The chain links TRBV5-1 to TRBJ2-5; D call uncertain. Looked up from germline, CDR1 is SGHRS and CDR2 is YFSETQ. Trimming removed 4 bases at V and 5 bases at J, with 9 bases between. The CDR3 has 12 amino acids. The CDR3: CASSPETETQYF. DNA of the CDR3: TGCGCCAGCAGCCCGGAGACCGAGACCCAGTACTTC.

The gene calls are TRBV19 and TRBJ1-3, with no clear D. Germline V lookup: CDR1 LNHDA, CDR2 SQIVND (reference sequence). There are 14 residues in the CDR3. The ends were cut back, 6 bases at V and 0 bases at J, with 9 bases in the middle. This CDR3 reads CASRSDYSGNTIYF. Written as DNA, the CDR3 is TGTGCCAGTAGGTCCGACTACTCTGGAAACACCATATATTTT.

V is TRBV11-2 and J is TRBJ1-1, with a weak D call TRBD1 (5 bases). V lost 5 bases, J lost 2 bases, and 15 bases lay in between. The CDR3 is made up of 15 amino acids. CDR1 is SGHAT and CDR2 is FQNNGV in the germline V gene. This chain's CDR3 is CASSRIQGLNTEAFF. The CDR3 coding sequence is TGTGCCAGCAGCCGGATTCAGGGTTTAAACACTGAAGCTTTCTTT.

The gene calls are TRBV6-5 and TRBJ2-7, with a tentative D call TRBD2 (6 bases). Trimming removed 2 bases at V and 2 bases at J, with 16 bases between. The germline V gene has CDR1 MNHEY and CDR2 SVGAGI. The CDR3 spans 16 residues. The CDR3 bases are TGTGCCAGCAGTTACGCGGGGACTCTCCGGGCCTACGAGCAGTACTTC. Protein sequence: CASSYAGTLRAYEQYF.

The rearrangement joins TRBV6-5 to TRBJ1-2; D is unclear. The CDR3 spans 11 residues. The ends were cut back, 5 bases at V and 8 bases at J, with 9 bases in the middle. Germline lookup yields CDR1 MNHEY and CDR2 SVGAGI. The CDR3 reads CASSPLPGYTF. As DNA, the CDR3 is TGTGCCAGCAGTCCTCTACCCGGCTACACCTTC.

The chain joins TRBV4-3 to TRBJ2-3; a weak D match, TRBD2 (6 bases). The CDR3 sequence is 16 residues long. Germline-derived CDR1 and CDR2 are LGHNA and YSLEER. The ends were cut back, 0 bases at V and 1 base at J, with 11 bases in the middle. The CDR3 DNA reads TGCGCCAGCAGCCAAGATTTCGGGGGTCGCACAGATACGCAGTATTTT. Encoded protein: CASSQDFGGRTDTQYF.

The CDR3 is CASSENIRVLEAFF. The CDR3 DNA sequence: TGTGCCAGCAGCGAAAACATCAGGGTCCTTGAAGCTTTCTTT. V and J are TRBV3-1 (or the pseudogene TRBV3-2) and TRBJ1-1; TRBD1 might be the D (5 bases). CDR3 length: 14 amino acids. CDR1 is LGHDT, CDR2 YNNKEL, per germline (reference sequence). Trimming pared 5 bases from V and 7 bases from J, leaving 17 bases between.

The gene calls are TRBV2 and TRBJ2-1; D gene unclear. The CDR3 totals 13 residues. V dropped 11 bases and J dropped 2 bases, with 13 bases sitting between them. Germline values: CDR1 SNHLY, CDR2 FYNNEI. The CDR3 is CAHKDFTYNEQFF. CDR3 DNA: TGTGCCCACAAAGACTTCACCTACAATGAGCAGTTCTTC.

The CDR3 DNA follows: TGCAGCGTCCCCGGCGGGGGAAACTATGGCTACACCTTC. This encodes CSVPGGGNYGYTF. The V gene is TRBV29-1, the J gene TRBJ1-2; the D gene is possibly TRBD1 (5 bases). CDR1 SQVTM and CDR2 ANQGSEA come from the germline V gene. This CDR3 comprises 13 residues. V was pared by 6 bases and J by 2 bases, with 13 bases between.

This sequence joins TRBV7-6 and TRBJ1-6; D might be TRBD1 (6 bases). This CDR3 comprises 14 residues. Germline CDR1 SGHVS, CDR2 FNYEAQ. The germline V and J ends were trimmed by 5 bases and 7 bases, with 12 bases remaining between them. The CDR3 coding sequence is TGTGCCAGCAGCCGACGGACAGAAAATTCACCCCTCCACTTT. Its protein product is CASSRRTENSPLHF.

This chain's CDR3 is CASSLEQGGYTF. In DNA, the CDR3 is TGTGCCAGCAGCTTAGAGCAGGGAGGCTACACCTTC. The rearrangement joins TRBV7-9 to TRBJ1-2; tentatively, D is TRBD1 (5 bases). Germline CDR1 reads SEHNR; CDR2 reads FQNEAQ (reference sequence). CDR3 length: 12 residues. Deletions cut 1 base from V and 8 bases from J, with 8 bases between.

CDR3 in amino acids: CASSPAGAAYGANVLTF. CDR3 nucleotide sequence: TGTGCCAGCTCACCGGCGGGGGCGGCGTATGGGGCCAACGTCCTGACTTTC. The rearrangement links TRBV18 to TRBJ2-6; TRBD2 is a possible D gene (7 bases). In germline, CDR1 is KGHSH, CDR2 LQKENI. This CDR3 contains 17 residues. V lost 3 bases to trimming and J lost 3 bases, with 15 bases between them.

This clone appeared a single time. The rearrangement joins TRBV28 to TRBJ1-5; 8 bases are a match to TRBD1. This CDR3 spans 15 amino acids. V trimming: 7 bases; J trimming: 4 bases; junction bases outside the gene matches: 9. Germline V lookup: CDR1 MDHEN, CDR2 SYDVKM. The CDR3 protein is CASTGGLKKNQPQHF. The CDR3 region has the DNA TGTGCCAGCACAGGGGGCCTCAAAAAAAATCAGCCCCAGCATTTT. Using reference TRBV28 and TRBJ1-5 for the parts outside the CDR3, the full variable domain is DVKVTQSSRYLVKRTGEKVFLECVQDMDHENMFWYRQDPGLGLRLIYFSYDVKMKEKGDIPEGYSVSREKKERFSLILESASTNQTSMYLCASTGGLKKNQPQHFGDGTRLSIL.

This clone was detected only once. The chain uses TRBV3-1 (or the pseudogene TRBV3-2) and TRBJ1-1; perhaps TRBD1 as D (5 bases). V dropped 4 bases and J dropped 5 bases, with 26 bases sitting between them. From germline, CDR1 is LGHDT and CDR2 YNNKEL (reference sequence). This CDR3 spans 18 amino acids. In nucleotides, the CDR3 is TGTGCCAGCAGCCGTAAAGTAAGAGGGTGGGAGGGGCGGACTGAAGCTTTCTTT. It specifies CASSRKVRGWEGRTEAFF.

About this clone itself: Other DNA sequences in this specimen translate into the identical CDR3. The gene calls are TRBV29-1 and TRBJ1-2; maybe TRBD1 (6 bases). Trimming pared 4 bases from V and 4 bases from J, leaving 7 bases between. The CDR3 has 11 amino acids. The germline V gene has CDR1 SQVTM and CDR2 ANQGSEA. CDR3 in DNA: TGCAGCGTTGGGACAGTCTATGGCTACACCTTC. This gives the protein CSVGTVYGYTF.

The rearrangement links TRBV6-5 to TRBJ2-2; 14 nucleotides match TRBD2. Germline V lookup: CDR1 MNHEY, CDR2 SVGAGI. J was trimmed by 5 bases and V by 6 bases; bases with no gene match: 2. The CDR3 has 15 amino acids. Here the CDR3 reads CASSGTSGGTGELFF. CDR3 nucleotides: TGTGCCAGCAGCGGGACTAGCGGGGGTACCGGGGAGCTGTTTTTT.

The rearrangement links TRBV7-6 to TRBJ2-3, with TRBD2 matching over 11 bases. Germline V lookup: CDR1 SGHVS, CDR2 FNYEAQ. The ends lost 0 bases at V and 7 bases at J; junction bases unmatched: 6. This CDR3 comprises 16 residues. The CDR3 spells CASSLAQASGGNTQYF. The CDR3 DNA sequence: TGTGCCAGCAGCTTAGCGCAGGCTAGCGGGGGGAATACGCAGTATTTT.

This chain's CDR3 is CASRWTSGNEQFF. CDR3 nucleotide sequence: TGTGCCAGCAGGTGGACTAGCGGCAATGAGCAGTTCTTC. The J gene is TRBJ2-1, the V gene TRBV27, with 10 bases identical to TRBD2. Per the germline V gene, CDR1 is MNHEY and CDR2 is SMNVEV (reference sequence). Trimming cost V 6 bases and J 6 bases; bases outside gene matches: 2. The length of the CDR3 is 13 residues.